Presented here are 28 T cell receptor beta chains from one specimen sequenced in a study of siplizumab effects on memory and regulatory T cells. Using immunoSEQ multiplex PCR, the repertoire was profiled, and TCRdb retains in-frame clones only, with some absent. Counted here are about 50,000 clones, 93% occurring once; the ten biggest clones make up roughly 18%. Sequenced: CD8+ T cells sorted from blood. The source of these receptors is a human donor in good health.

The rearrangement links TRBV16 to TRBJ1-5, with unresolved D. V lost 0 bases and J 0 bases, leaving 12 bases between the germline ends. This CDR3 comprises 17 residues. The germline gives CDR1 KGHSY, CDR2 FQNENV. For the CDR3, the DNA is TGTGCCAGCAGCCAATCGTTGGGTGGGAATAGCAATCAGCCCCAGCATTTT. Encoded protein: CASSQSLGGNSNQPQHF.

V and J are TRBV5-1 and TRBJ2-1; D gene unclear. V lost 3 bases and J lost 6, with 4 bases in between. The CDR3 length is 11 residues. Germline V gene data show CDR1 as SGHRS and CDR2 as YFSETQ. In nucleotides, the CDR3 is TGCGCCAGCAGCTCTCCCAATGAGCAGTTCTTC. It codes for CASSSPNEQFF.

This chain connects TRBV27 to TRBJ1-1; D remains unclear. Germline CDR1 reads MNHEY; CDR2 reads SMNVEV (reference sequence). Deletions cut 6 bases from V and 2 bases from J, with 4 bases between. The CDR3 runs 11 residues. In nucleotides, the CDR3 is TGTGCCAGCAGCCAAAACACTGAAGCTTTCTTT. It codes for CASSQNTEAFF.

The rearrangement links TRBV5-1 to TRBJ1-4; 7 bases agree with TRBD1. The V gene's germline CDR1 is SGHRS and CDR2 YFSETQ. The CDR3 consists of 16 residues. Trimming cost V 2 bases and J 1 base; bases outside gene matches: 5. The CDR3 coding sequence is TGCGCCAGCAGCTTTGAGGGGGCGTTAACTAATGAAAAACTGTTTTTT. Translated: CASSFEGALTNEKLFF.

This chain uses TRBV10-3 with TRBJ2-5, with D tentatively TRBD1 (6 bases). Near its end, the DNA agrees better with TRBJ2-7, so the J call may be wrong. The germline V gene has CDR1 ENHRY and CDR2 SYGVKD. The CDR3 is 12 residues long. The CDR3 protein is CAITQATGEQYF. The DNA for the CDR3 is TGTGCCATCACCCAGGCGACAGGCGAGCAGTACTTC.

V usage is TRBV7-9 and J usage is TRBJ1-1; D not certain. CDR1 is SEHNR, CDR2 FQNEAQ, per germline (reference sequence). The CDR3 loop spans 14 amino acids. The V end was cut by 0 bases, the J end by 1 base, with 6 bases between. The CDR3 reads CASSLALGNTEAFF. The CDR3 nucleotides are TGTGCCAGCAGCTTAGCGCTCGGGAACACTGAAGCTTTCTTT.

The J gene is TRBJ1-2, the V gene TRBV19, with a weak D call TRBD1 (5 bases). This CDR3 comprises 13 residues. Germline-derived CDR1 and CDR2 are LNHDA and SQIVND (reference sequence). Trimming took 6 bases from V and 5 from J, leaving 13 bases between them. CDR3 in amino acids: CASSWGRTYGYTF. As DNA, the CDR3 is TGTGCCAGTAGCTGGGGCAGAACGTATGGCTACACCTTC.

This chain uses TRBV9 with TRBJ2-7, with TRBD2 matching over 11 bases. V shed 3 bases, J shed 3 bases, and the junction held 8 bases outside the gene matches. In germline, CDR1 is SGDLS, CDR2 YYNGEE. The length of the CDR3 is 16 residues. CDR3 amino acids: CASSESSGRSLYEQYF. The CDR3 nucleotides read TGTGCCAGCAGCGAATCTAGCGGGAGGTCCCTCTACGAGCAGTACTTC. Drawing the rest from reference TRBV9 and TRBJ2-7, the complete variable domain is DSGVTQTPKHLITATGQRVTLRCSPRSGDLSVYWYQQSLDQGLQFLIQYYNGEERAKGNILERFSAQQFPDLHSELNLSSLELGDSALYFCASSESSGRSLYEQYFGPGTRLTVT.

The chain links TRBV10-2 to TRBJ2-7, with TRBD2 as a possible D gene (5 bases). The CDR3 length is 17 residues. Deletions cut 3 bases from V and 3 bases from J, with 21 bases between. Looked up from germline, CDR1 is WSHSY and CDR2 is SAAADI. CDR3 amino acids: CASSERRGLASFYEQYF. For the CDR3, the DNA is TGCGCCAGCAGTGAAAGGCGAGGGCTAGCCTCTTTCTACGAGCAGTACTTC.

This chain connects TRBV11-2 to TRBJ2-1; D is perhaps TRBD2 (6 bases). V was cut by 4 bases and J by 8 bases, with 15 bases left in between. The germline CDR1 and CDR2 sequences are SGHAT and FQNNGV. This CDR3 has 14 amino acids. For the CDR3, the DNA is TGTGCCAGCAGCTACGAGGACGGAGGGTATGAGCAGTTCTTC. Residues: CASSYEDGGYEQFF.

This clone was seen just once. The chain combines TRBV5-6 with TRBJ1-1; 12 nucleotides agree with TRBD1. V trimming: 5 bases; J trimming: 5 bases; junction bases outside the gene matches: 16. The length of the CDR3 is 18 residues. Germline CDR1 SGHDT, CDR2 YYEEEE. The CDR3 reads CASRPTGTGGRIWTEAFF. For the CDR3, the DNA is TGTGCCAGCAGACCGACCGGGACAGGGGGCAGGATTTGGACTGAAGCTTTCTTT.

The rearrangement links TRBV30 to TRBJ2-2; 7 nucleotides align to TRBD2. Germline values: CDR1 GTSNPN, CDR2 SVGIG (reference sequence). The CDR3 sequence is 15 residues long. With 0 bases clipped from V and 2 bases from J, the junction kept 3 bases outside the gene matches. The CDR3 DNA reads TGTGCCTGGAGTGTAGGGACTATAAACACCGGGGAGCTGTTTTTT. Amino acids: CAWSVGTINTGELFF.

The table lists this clone with a count of one. The V call is TRBV19, the J call TRBJ1-5; tentative D call: TRBD1 (5 bases). Trimming took off 3 bases at V and 3 bases at J, with 9 bases between the two ends. This CDR3 spans 14 amino acids. Germline V gene data show CDR1 as LNHDA and CDR2 as SQIVND (reference sequence). The CDR3 region has the DNA TGTGCCAGTAGTATCCGGGACCTCAATCAGCCCCAGCATTTT. Protein sequence: CASSIRDLNQPQHF.

DNA of the CDR3: TGTGCCAGCAGCCAAGGTGGAGTCTGGGAGACCCAGTACTTC. Amino acid sequence: CASSQGGVWETQYF. The rearrangement joins TRBV14 to TRBJ2-5, with no clear D. The germline V and J ends were trimmed by 1 base and 5 bases, with 11 bases remaining between them. This CDR3 has 14 residues. Germline V gene sequence: CDR1 SGHDN, CDR2 FVKESK.

The CDR3 DNA reads as TGTGCCAGCAGCTTAGCGCGAACAGGGGGGGCCAACGTCCTGACTTTC. Translated, it gives CASSLARTGGANVLTF. V is TRBV7-2 and J is TRBJ2-6; D perhaps matches TRBD1 (6 bases). The CDR3 sequence is 16 residues long. Between the trimmed V and J ends, which lost 0 bases and 4 bases, there was a span of 10 bases. Germline CDR1 is SGHTA and CDR2 is FQGNSA.

This clone was detected a few times. The chain joins TRBV4-2 to TRBJ1-1; no definite D call. This CDR3 comprises 14 residues. The germline V gene has CDR1 LGHNA and CDR2 YNFKEQ. The germline V and J ends were trimmed by 1 base and 1 base, with 7 bases remaining between them. The CDR3 loop reads CASSQVRQNTEAFF. Here the CDR3 DNA reads TGTGCCAGCAGCCAAGTTAGGCAGAACACTGAAGCTTTCTTT.

This chain connects TRBV7-9 to TRBJ1-4; 8 bases align to TRBD1. Germline V gene data show CDR1 as SEHNR and CDR2 as FQNEAQ (reference sequence). The CDR3 length is 16 residues. V dropped 0 bases and J dropped 6; count of bases not matched to a gene: 6. The CDR3 DNA sequence: TGTGCCAGCAGCTTAGCTTCAGGGGGCGCCGATGAAAAACTGTTTTTT. Amino acid sequence: CASSLASGGADEKLFF.

This clone was picked up a small number of times. The chain carries TRBV7-8 and TRBJ2-1, with a weak D call TRBD1 (6 bases). The CDR3 covers 16 residues. CDR1 and CDR2 (germline): SGHVS, FQNEAQ. V gave up 5 bases and J gave up 3 bases, with 17 bases separating them. The CDR3 DNA is TGTGCCAGCAGCCCAAGGGGGTGGGCCGACTACAATGAGCAGTTCTTC. Amino acids: CASSPRGWADYNEQFF.

The V call is TRBV9, the J call TRBJ2-7; 8 bases align to TRBD2. Trimming cost V 0 bases and J 2 bases; bases outside gene matches: 4. Germline assignment: CDR1 SGDLS and CDR2 YYNGEE. The CDR3 is made up of 15 amino acids. CDR3 bases: TGTGCCAGCAGCGTAGGACTAGCGATCACCTACGAGCAGTACTTC. Its protein is CASSVGLAITYEQYF.

The chain recombines TRBV28 with TRBJ2-7; 9 bases map to TRBD1. The CDR3 consists of 15 residues. Germline trimming cut 4 bases from V and 4 bases from J; bases unmatched to any gene: 8. Germline CDR1 and CDR2: MDHEN and SYDVKM. The CDR3 sequence is CASSSSGTGLYEQYF. The CDR3, as DNA: TGTGCCAGCAGTTCTTCCGGGACAGGGTTATACGAGCAGTACTTC.

The chain has TRBV28 and TRBJ1-1; a possible D gene is TRBD1 (5 bases). Germline CDR1 and CDR2: MDHEN and SYDVKM. The length of the CDR3 is 14 residues. V lost 5 bases to trimming and J lost 4 bases, with 14 bases between them. CDR3 DNA sequence: TGTGCCAGCAGTCCGGGACCGGGTAGCACTGAAGCTTTCTTT. Residues: CASSPGPGSTEAFF.

The chain recombines TRBV10-2 with TRBJ2-1; D is unclear. Trimming removed 3 bases from V and 0 bases from J, with 9 bases in between. Looked up from germline, CDR1 is WSHSY and CDR2 is SAAADI. This CDR3 contains 15 residues. The CDR3 loop is CASSEGPSSYNEQFF. The CDR3, as DNA: TGCGCCAGCAGTGAAGGGCCCAGCTCCTACAATGAGCAGTTCTTC.

The gene calls are TRBV7-6 and TRBJ1-2; D perhaps matches TRBD1 (6 bases). The ends were cut back, 5 bases at V and 4 bases at J, with 20 bases in the middle. In germline, CDR1 is SGHVS, CDR2 FNYEAQ. CDR3 length: 16 residues. CDR3 DNA sequence: TGTGCCAGCAGCCAAGATGTGGGGGGGCATGGCTATGGCTACACCTTC. It translates to CASSQDVGGHGYGYTF.

The CDR3 sequence is CASSFLGGDETQYF. CDR3 bases: TGTGCCAGCAGTTTTCTGGGGGGCGATGAGACCCAGTACTTC. The V and J genes are TRBV28 and TRBJ2-5, with D perhaps given as TRBD1 or TRBD2 (6 bases each). This CDR3 region has 14 residues. V was pared by 3 bases and J by 5 bases, with 13 bases between. The germline V gene has CDR1 MDHEN and CDR2 SYDVKM.

The CDR3 region is CSVEDEREGTDTQYF. The CDR3 bases are TGCAGCGTTGAAGACGAGCGGGAGGGCACAGATACGCAGTATTTT. V usage is TRBV29-1 and J usage is TRBJ2-3; TRBD2 matches 9 bases. The CDR3 contains 15 residues. Germline CDR1 is SQVTM and CDR2 is ANQGSEA. With V trimmed by 0 bases and J by 1 base, 2 bases remained unmatched.

V usage is TRBV15 and J usage is TRBJ2-3; TRBD2 might be the D (6 bases). Germline CDR1 reads LNHNV; CDR2 reads YYDKDF (reference sequence). V lost 0 bases, J lost 3 bases, and 19 bases lay in between. This CDR3 region has 18 residues. The CDR3 is CATSRDPSESFYTDTQYF. The CDR3, as DNA: TGTGCCACCAGCAGAGATCCTAGCGAGAGCTTCTATACAGATACGCAGTATTTT. Filled out from reference TRBV15 and TRBJ2-3, the complete variable domain reads DAMVIQNPRYQVTQFGKPVTLSCSQTLNHNVMYWYQQKSSQAPKLLFHYYDKDFNNEADTPDNFQSRRPNTSFCFLDIRSPGLGDTAMYLCATSRDPSESFYTDTQYFGPGTRLTVL.

The chain recombines TRBV28 with TRBJ2-1; 9 bases align to TRBD2. V was pared by 3 bases and J by 4 bases, with 4 bases of the junction left unmatched. CDR1 MDHEN and CDR2 SYDVKM come from the germline V gene. The CDR3 has 15 amino acids. CDR3 amino acids: CASSFLTSGYNEQFF. DNA of the CDR3: TGTGCCAGCAGTTTCTTGACTAGCGGTTACAATGAGCAGTTCTTC.

V gene TRBV9 combines with J gene TRBJ2-7, with D perhaps given as TRBD1 or TRBD2 (6 bases each). Germline assignment: CDR1 SGDLS and CDR2 YYNGEE. Trimming removed 0 bases from V and 5 bases from J, with 15 bases in between. The CDR3 length is 15 residues. CDR3 amino acids: CASSVGGAATHEQYF. The CDR3, as DNA: TGTGCCAGCAGCGTAGGGGGGGCTGCGACCCACGAGCAGTACTTC.